This is a list of T cell receptor beta chains from one sample in a study of CD8 T cells in ankylosing spondylitis. MiXCR was run by TCRdb on the 5' RACE reads, yielding one entry per CDR3 protein. In the table there are 220,000 or so distinct CDR3 sequences, about 10% of which are singletons. The material sequenced was blood, either unsorted or a sorted T cell fraction (not recorded which). The receptor source for this set is a male donor with ankylosing spondylitis or in good health (not recorded which). Each CDR3 is given with its conserved first and last residue. D genes are given only for firm matches. The size entry is marked missing in some rows and otherwise reads once, few, many or a size class.

cdr3_nt: TGTGCCAGCAGCCCCGAGGGGGCTAGGAGTATGGAGACCCAGTACTTC
cdr3_aa: CASSPEGARSMETQYF
j_call: TRBJ2-5
d_call: TRBD1
clone_size: NA
v_call: TRBV7-2

cdr3_nt: TGTGCCAGCAGCTGGGGTCCCCAAGAGACCCAGTACTTC
cdr3_aa: CASSWGPQETQYF
j_call: TRBJ2-5
d_call: NA
clone_size: NA
v_call: TRBV7-2

cdr3_nt: TGCGCCAGCAGCCAGACAGGCGTACTAGATACGCAGTATTTT
cdr3_aa: CASSQTGVLDTQYF
j_call: TRBJ2-3
d_call: NA
clone_size: many
v_call: TRBV5-1

cdr3_nt: TGTGCCAGCAGTTACTCGACTAGCGGGGCAGGGGGTTTTGGAGCCAAAAACATTCAGTACTTC
cdr3_aa: CASSYSTSGAGGFGAKNIQYF
j_call: TRBJ2-4
d_call: TRBD2
clone_size: many
v_call: TRBV6-2/TRBV6-3

cdr3_nt: TGCAGTGCTAGAGACCTCGAACAGGACAGGGCGCTTGGCGACTACAATGAGCAGTTCTTC
cdr3_aa: CSARDLEQDRALGDYNEQFF
j_call: TRBJ2-1
d_call: TRBD1
clone_size: many
v_call: TRBV20-1

cdr3_nt: TGTGCCAGCTCATCAAGAAGCGAGGGCAGGGCCGGGGAACCCCAGCATTTT
cdr3_aa: CASSSRSEGRAGEPQHF
j_call: TRBJ1-5
d_call: NA
clone_size: many
v_call: TRBV18

cdr3_nt: TGTGCCACCAGCCTTAGCGGGGGCCAAGAGACCCAGTACTTC
cdr3_aa: CATSLSGGQETQYF
j_call: TRBJ2-5
d_call: TRBD2
clone_size: NA
v_call: TRBV24-1

cdr3_nt: TGCGCCAGCAGCAGAAGACAGGGGGCCGGGGAGCAGTACTTC
cdr3_aa: CASSRRQGAGEQYF
j_call: TRBJ2-7
d_call: TRBD1
clone_size: NA
v_call: TRBV5-1

cdr3_nt: TGTGCCAGCAGTTACACAGGGGGAGATCAGCCCCAGCATTTT
cdr3_aa: CASSYTGGDQPQHF
j_call: TRBJ1-5
d_call: TRBD1
clone_size: NA
v_call: TRBV6-5

cdr3_nt: TGTGCCTCTAGCGGGGTGGAGACCCAGTACTTC
cdr3_aa: CASSGVETQYF
j_call: TRBJ2-5
d_call: TRBD2
clone_size: NA
v_call: TRBV30

cdr3_nt: TGTGCCATCAGTGAGTCGACTAGCGGCAACACCGGGGAGCTGTTTTTT
cdr3_aa: CAISESTSGNTGELFF
j_call: TRBJ2-2
d_call: TRBD2
clone_size: few
v_call: TRBV10-3

cdr3_nt: TGCAGTGCTAGAGATCCGAATCAAGCAGGGGCAGATACGCAGTATTTT
cdr3_aa: CSARDPNQAGADTQYF
j_call: TRBJ2-3
d_call: NA
clone_size: many
v_call: TRBV20-1

cdr3_nt: TGTGCCAGCAGCCCCCAACGGGGACCCCAAGAGACCCAGTACTTC
cdr3_aa: CASSPQRGPQETQYF
j_call: TRBJ2-5
d_call: NA
clone_size: NA
v_call: TRBV3-1

cdr3_nt: TGTGCCAGCAGCCTACAGGGGAAGGATTCACCCCTCCACTTT
cdr3_aa: CASSLQGKDSPLHF
j_call: TRBJ1-6
d_call: TRBD1
clone_size: many
v_call: TRBV3-1

cdr3_nt: TGTGCCAGCAGCTTATTAAGGGGGTCCGAGCAGTACTTC
cdr3_aa: CASSLLRGSEQYF
j_call: TRBJ2-7
d_call: NA
clone_size: NA
v_call: TRBV11-2

cdr3_nt: TGCGCCAGCAGCTTCAATCCAGGGAGTACGGCTGAAGCTTTCTTT
cdr3_aa: CASSFNPGSTAEAFF
j_call: TRBJ1-1
d_call: NA
clone_size: many
v_call: TRBV5-1

cdr3_nt: TGTGCCAGCAGCCTAGGGGGCCCGGCGAACATTCAGTACTTC
cdr3_aa: CASSLGGPANIQYF
j_call: TRBJ2-4
d_call: TRBD1
clone_size: many
v_call: TRBV5-5

cdr3_nt: TGTGCCAGCAGCTTAGGAGACAGTAGCAATCAGCCCCAGCATTTT
cdr3_aa: CASSLGDSSNQPQHF
j_call: TRBJ1-5
d_call: NA
clone_size: many
v_call: TRBV7-9

cdr3_nt: TGTGCCAGCAGTTACTCCGGACGCGGCTACACCTTC
cdr3_aa: CASSYSGRGYTF
j_call: TRBJ1-2
d_call: NA
clone_size: many
v_call: TRBV6-5

cdr3_nt: TGTGCCAGCAGGGATCAGAGCTCTGGGGCCAACGTCCTGACTTTC
cdr3_aa: CASRDQSSGANVLTF
j_call: TRBJ2-6
d_call: NA
clone_size: many
v_call: TRBV6-1

cdr3_nt: TGTGCCAGCAGCTTGGCAGGGTTGGTGCAGTTCTTC
cdr3_aa: CASSLAGLVQFF
j_call: TRBJ2-1
d_call: NA
clone_size: many
v_call: TRBV5-6

cdr3_nt: TGCGCCAGCAGCTTGGAACCGGGGGCGCGAGGAGAGACCCAGTACTTC
cdr3_aa: CASSLEPGARGETQYF
j_call: TRBJ2-5
d_call: NA
clone_size: many
v_call: TRBV5-1

cdr3_nt: TGCAGTGCTAGCCTGGCGGGGGGGATCCAAGAGACCCAGTACTTC
cdr3_aa: CSASLAGGIQETQYF
j_call: TRBJ2-5
d_call: TRBD2
clone_size: many
v_call: TRBV20-1

cdr3_nt: TGCAGTGCTAACGAAGTGCAGGGGCCCACCGGGGAGCTGTTTTTT
cdr3_aa: CSANEVQGPTGELFF
j_call: TRBJ2-2
d_call: NA
clone_size: NA
v_call: TRBV20-1

cdr3_nt: TGCAGTGCTAGAGGAGCCAACAAATGGGTTCGATCCTACGAGCAGTACTTC
cdr3_aa: CSARGANKWVRSYEQYF
j_call: TRBJ2-7
d_call: NA
clone_size: NA
v_call: TRBV20-1

cdr3_nt: TGTGCCAGCAGCCATGGGACAGGGGGCTACGAGCAGTACTTC
cdr3_aa: CASSHGTGGYEQYF
j_call: TRBJ2-7
d_call: TRBD1
clone_size: many
v_call: TRBV28

cdr3_nt: TGTGCCAGCAGTCCCGGGACAGGGGCCAGAGAGACCCAGTACTTC
cdr3_aa: CASSPGTGARETQYF
j_call: TRBJ2-5
d_call: TRBD1
clone_size: NA
v_call: TRBV12-3/TRBV12-4

cdr3_nt: TGCAGTGCAAAGACTGGGACAGGGTTCTCCAATGAGCAGTTCTTC
cdr3_aa: CSAKTGTGFSNEQFF
j_call: TRBJ2-1
d_call: TRBD1
clone_size: many
v_call: TRBV20-1

cdr3_nt: TGCAGTGCTAGAGACCCTCGCCCGTCTGGGACAGAATACGAGCAGTACTTC
cdr3_aa: CSARDPRPSGTEYEQYF
j_call: TRBJ2-7
d_call: TRBD1
clone_size: NA
v_call: TRBV20-1

cdr3_nt: TGTGCCAGCAGCTTGGCGGTTTATGAGCAGTTCTTC
cdr3_aa: CASSLAVYEQFF
j_call: TRBJ2-1
d_call: NA
clone_size: few
v_call: TRBV5-6

cdr3_nt: TGTGCCAGCACATGGGGGCAGGGAAACTCACCCCTCCACTTT
cdr3_aa: CASTWGQGNSPLHF
j_call: TRBJ1-6
d_call: NA
clone_size: NA
v_call: TRBV7-9

cdr3_nt: TGTGCCAGCAGCCTAGCAGAAAAAGGGACTGAAGCTTTCTTT
cdr3_aa: CASSLAEKGTEAFF
j_call: TRBJ1-1
d_call: NA
clone_size: many
v_call: TRBV3-1

cdr3_nt: TGTGCCAGCAGCCTCGCGACTCTCCCACGAAACGAGCAGTACTTC
cdr3_aa: CASSLATLPRNEQYF
j_call: TRBJ2-7
d_call: NA
clone_size: NA
v_call: TRBV9

cdr3_nt: TGTGCCAGCAGCCAAGATTGGCAGGACGATACGCAGTATTTT
cdr3_aa: CASSQDWQDDTQYF
j_call: TRBJ2-3
d_call: NA
clone_size: many
v_call: TRBV3-1

cdr3_nt: TGTGCCAGCAGCCAAGACCTGAGGTGGGCTGAAGCTTTCTTT
cdr3_aa: CASSQDLRWAEAFF
j_call: TRBJ1-1
d_call: NA
clone_size: NA
v_call: TRBV3-1

cdr3_nt: TGTGCCAGCAGTTTCGAGACAGGGGGCAATTCACCCCTCCACTTT
cdr3_aa: CASSFETGGNSPLHF
j_call: TRBJ1-6
d_call: TRBD1
clone_size: few
v_call: TRBV12-3/TRBV12-4

cdr3_nt: TGTGCCAGCAGCGTAGGAGGGACCCAAGAGACCCAGTACTTC
cdr3_aa: CASSVGGTQETQYF
j_call: TRBJ2-5
d_call: NA
clone_size: many
v_call: TRBV9

cdr3_nt: TGCAGCGTTGAGGCCCAGTCTGGAAACACCATATATTTT
cdr3_aa: CSVEAQSGNTIYF
j_call: TRBJ1-3
d_call: NA
clone_size: NA
v_call: TRBV29-1

cdr3_nt: TGTGCCACCAGTGATCCCGGACAGGGGAGCAATCAGCCCCAGCATTTT
cdr3_aa: CATSDPGQGSNQPQHF
j_call: TRBJ1-5
d_call: TRBD1
clone_size: many
v_call: TRBV24-1

cdr3_nt: TGCGCCAGTAGGACAGGGGATTTAGTGGAGACCCAGTACTTC
cdr3_aa: CASRTGDLVETQYF
j_call: TRBJ2-5
d_call: TRBD1
clone_size: many
v_call: TRBV5-1

cdr3_nt: TGTGCCAGCAGCCCGACAGGGAACACAGATACGCAGTATTTT
cdr3_aa: CASSPTGNTDTQYF
j_call: TRBJ2-3
d_call: TRBD1
clone_size: many
v_call: TRBV7-2

cdr3_nt: TGTGCCAGCAGGGAATCCCTCAACTATGGCTACACCTTC
cdr3_aa: CASRESLNYGYTF
j_call: TRBJ1-2
d_call: NA
clone_size: NA
v_call: TRBV12-3/TRBV12-4

cdr3_nt: TGTGCCAGCAGCCAAAGCGAACAACAGCGGGAGCAGTACTTC
cdr3_aa: CASSQSEQQREQYF
j_call: TRBJ2-7
d_call: NA
clone_size: many
v_call: TRBV7-6